This entry features one T cell receptor beta chain sequence. This specimen comes from a study of preoperative IRX-2 immunotherapy in early breast cancer. Treatment in this sample: preoperative locoregional IRX-2 cytokine immunotherapy. Patients received preoperative, locoregional IRX-2 cytokine immunotherapy in a phase Ib study. The CDR3 length is 12 residues. Per the germline V gene, CDR1 is SGDLS and CDR2 is YYNGEE. Trimming left V 4 bases short and J 7 bases short, with 11 bases between. Method: immunoSEQ multiplex PCR; TCRdb's copy keeps in-frame clones and lacks some. The sample lists about 98,000 clones, about nine tenths occurring once.

The origin of this receptor is a human donor with breast cancer. This specimen was tumor tissue, taken after IRX-2 immunotherapy. This chain links TRBV9 with TRBJ1-2, with D possibly matching TRBD1 (5 bases). The CDR3 DNA is TGTGCCAGCAGCTTAATGACAGTTGGCTACACCTTC. Residues: CASSLMTVGYTF.